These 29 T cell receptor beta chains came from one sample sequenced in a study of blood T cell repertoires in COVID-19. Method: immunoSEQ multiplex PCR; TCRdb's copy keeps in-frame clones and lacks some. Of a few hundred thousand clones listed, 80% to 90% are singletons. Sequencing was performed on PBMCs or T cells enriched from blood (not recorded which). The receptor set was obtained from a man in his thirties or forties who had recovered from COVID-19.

CDR3 bases: TGTGCCACCAGGACTAGCGGGAACACCGGGGAGCTGTTTTTT. Amino acid sequence: CATRTSGNTGELFF. The V and J genes are TRBV5-4 and TRBJ2-2; 10 bases fit TRBD2. Looked up from germline, CDR1 is SGHNT and CDR2 is YYREEE (reference sequence). Unmatched junction bases numbered 3, after V lost 9 bases and J lost 1 base. This CDR3 comprises 14 residues.

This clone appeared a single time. The CDR3 sequence is CASMGGQGSWKNYGYTF. The CDR3 DNA follows: TGTGCCAGTATGGGGGGACAGGGTTCTTGGAAAAACTATGGCTACACCTTC. The chain carries TRBV19 and TRBJ1-2; 9 nucleotides agree with TRBD1. Trimming took 7 bases from V and 2 from J; bases not matched to a gene: 14. Germline values: CDR1 LNHDA, CDR2 SQIVND (reference sequence). The length of the CDR3 is 17 residues.

Written as DNA, the CDR3 is TGTGCCAGCAGCTCTGAGAGGGGGAGAGTGGATACGCAGTATTTT. Translating it yields CASSSERGRVDTQYF. V is TRBV9 and J is TRBJ2-3, with a possible D match to TRBD1 (6 bases). Trimming took 4 bases from V and 6 from J, leaving 18 bases between them. CDR3 length equals 15 residues. CDR1 is SGDLS and CDR2 is YYNGEE in the germline V gene.

The CDR3 region is CASSQVRGGTDTQYF. As DNA, the CDR3 is TGTGCCAGCAGCCAAGTTAGGGGTGGCACAGATACGCAGTATTTT. This chain connects TRBV3-1 (or the pseudogene TRBV3-2) to TRBJ2-3, with a possible D match to TRBD1 (5 bases). Germline CDR1 LGHDT, CDR2 YNNKEL (reference sequence). The CDR3 contains 15 residues. V was clipped by 1 base and J by 1 base, with 9 bases between them.

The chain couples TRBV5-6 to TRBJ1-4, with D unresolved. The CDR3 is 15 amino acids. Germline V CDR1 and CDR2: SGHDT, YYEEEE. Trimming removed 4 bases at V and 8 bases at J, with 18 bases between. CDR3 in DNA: TGTGCCAGCAGCCGGTGGGAGCGAATCGGGGAAAAACTGTTTTTT. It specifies CASSRWERIGEKLFF.

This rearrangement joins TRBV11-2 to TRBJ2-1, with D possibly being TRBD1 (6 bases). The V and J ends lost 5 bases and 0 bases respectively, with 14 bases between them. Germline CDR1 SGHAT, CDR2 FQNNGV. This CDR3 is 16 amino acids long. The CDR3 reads CASSRRTGFSYNEQFF. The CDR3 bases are TGTGCCAGCAGCCGTAGAACAGGGTTCTCCTACAATGAGCAGTTCTTC.

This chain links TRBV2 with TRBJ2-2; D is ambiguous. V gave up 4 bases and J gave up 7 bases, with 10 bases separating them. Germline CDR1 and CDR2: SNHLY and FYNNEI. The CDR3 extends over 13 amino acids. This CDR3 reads CASSVLGHGELFF. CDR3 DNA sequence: TGTGCCAGCAGTGTATTGGGCCACGGGGAGCTGTTTTTT.

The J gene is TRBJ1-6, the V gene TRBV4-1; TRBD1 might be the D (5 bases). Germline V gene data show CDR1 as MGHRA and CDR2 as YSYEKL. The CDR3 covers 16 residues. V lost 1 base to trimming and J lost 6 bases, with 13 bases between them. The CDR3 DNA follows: TGCGCCAGCAGCCAAGCCGGGGGGAGCGTTAATTCACCCCTCCACTTT. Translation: CASSQAGGSVNSPLHF.

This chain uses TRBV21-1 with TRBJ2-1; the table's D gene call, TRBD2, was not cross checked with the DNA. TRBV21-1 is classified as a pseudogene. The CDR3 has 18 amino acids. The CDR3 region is CASSARYRSGGAYNEQFF. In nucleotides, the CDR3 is TGTGCCAGCAGCGCCCGATACCGTAGCGGGGGGGCCTACAATGAGCAGTTCTTC.

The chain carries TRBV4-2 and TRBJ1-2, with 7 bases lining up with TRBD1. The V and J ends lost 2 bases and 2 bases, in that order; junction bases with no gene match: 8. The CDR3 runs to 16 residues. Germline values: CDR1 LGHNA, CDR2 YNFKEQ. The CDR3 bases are TGTGCCAGCAGCCAACTTTGGACAGGCAAGAACTATGGCTACACCTTC. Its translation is CASSQLWTGKNYGYTF.

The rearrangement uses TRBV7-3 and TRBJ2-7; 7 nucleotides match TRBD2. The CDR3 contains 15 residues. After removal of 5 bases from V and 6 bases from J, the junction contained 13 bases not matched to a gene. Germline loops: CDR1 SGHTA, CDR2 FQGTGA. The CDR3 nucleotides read TGTGCCAGCAGCCCTTTACCCGGGGGGTTTGGCGAGCAGTACTTC. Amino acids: CASSPLPGGFGEQYF. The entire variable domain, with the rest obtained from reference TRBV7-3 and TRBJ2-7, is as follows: GAGVSQTPSNKVTEKGKYVELRCDPISGHTALYWYRQSLGQGPEFLIYFQGTGAADDSGLPNDRFFAVRPEGSVSTLKIQRTERGDSAVYLCASSPLPGGFGEQYFGPGTRLTVT.

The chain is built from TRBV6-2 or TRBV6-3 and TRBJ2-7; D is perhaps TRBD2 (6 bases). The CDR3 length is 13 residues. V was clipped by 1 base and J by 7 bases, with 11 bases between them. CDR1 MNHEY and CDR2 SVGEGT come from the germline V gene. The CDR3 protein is CASSYWEAREQYF. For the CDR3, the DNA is TGTGCCAGCAGTTACTGGGAGGCTCGGGAGCAGTACTTC.

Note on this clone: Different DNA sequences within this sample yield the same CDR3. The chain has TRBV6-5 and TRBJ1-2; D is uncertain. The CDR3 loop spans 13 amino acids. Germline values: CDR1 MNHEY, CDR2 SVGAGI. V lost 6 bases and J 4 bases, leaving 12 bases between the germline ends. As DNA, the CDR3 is TGTGCCAGCAGCCTACCGGGGTCCTATGGCTACACCTTC. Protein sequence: CASSLPGSYGYTF.

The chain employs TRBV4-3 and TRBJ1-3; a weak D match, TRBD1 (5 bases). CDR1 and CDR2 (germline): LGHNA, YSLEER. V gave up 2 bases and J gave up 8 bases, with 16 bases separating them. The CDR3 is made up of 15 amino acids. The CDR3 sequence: CASSQTGGRIDTIYF. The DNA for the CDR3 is TGCGCCAGCAGCCAAACGGGGGGACGAATCGACACCATATATTTT.

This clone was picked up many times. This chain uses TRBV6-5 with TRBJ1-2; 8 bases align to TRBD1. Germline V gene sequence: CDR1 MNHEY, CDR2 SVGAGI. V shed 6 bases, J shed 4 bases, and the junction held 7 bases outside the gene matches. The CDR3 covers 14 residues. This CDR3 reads CASRPPTGGYGYTF. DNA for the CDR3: TGTGCCAGCAGACCTCCTACAGGGGGCTATGGCTACACCTTC.

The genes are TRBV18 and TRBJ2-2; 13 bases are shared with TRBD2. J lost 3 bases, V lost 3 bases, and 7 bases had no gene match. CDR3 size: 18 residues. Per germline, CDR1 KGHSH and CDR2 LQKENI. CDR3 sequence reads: CASSPQLAGGHYTGELFF. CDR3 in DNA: TGTGCCAGCTCACCGCAACTAGCGGGGGGGCATTACACCGGGGAGCTGTTTTTT.

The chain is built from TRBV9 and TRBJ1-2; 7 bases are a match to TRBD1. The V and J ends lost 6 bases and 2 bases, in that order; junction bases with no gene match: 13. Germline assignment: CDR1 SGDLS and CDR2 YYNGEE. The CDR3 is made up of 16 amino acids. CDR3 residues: CASTQSTDRANYGYTF. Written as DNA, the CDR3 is TGTGCCAGCACCCAAAGCACCGACAGGGCAAACTATGGCTACACCTTC.

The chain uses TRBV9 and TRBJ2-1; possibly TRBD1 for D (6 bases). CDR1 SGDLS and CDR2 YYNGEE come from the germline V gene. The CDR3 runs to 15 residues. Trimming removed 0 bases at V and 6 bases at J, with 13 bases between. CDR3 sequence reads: CASSVGSGVGNEQFF. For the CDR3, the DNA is TGTGCCAGCAGCGTAGGGTCAGGGGTTGGCAATGAGCAGTTCTTC. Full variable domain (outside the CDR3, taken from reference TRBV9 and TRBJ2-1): DSGVTQTPKHLITATGQRVTLRCSPRSGDLSVYWYQQSLDQGLQFLIQYYNGEERAKGNILERFSAQQFPDLHSELNLSSLELGDSALYFCASSVGSGVGNEQFFGPGTRLTVL.

As DNA, the CDR3 is TGTGCCAGTAGTCATCGGACGGGGAGCAATCAGCCCCAGCATTTT. Protein product: CASSHRTGSNQPQHF. V gene TRBV19 combines with J gene TRBJ1-5; D is unclear. CDR1 and CDR2 (germline): LNHDA, SQIVND (reference sequence). Trimming shortened V by 5 bases and J by 1 base, and 12 bases separated the two germline ends. CDR3 length: 15 residues.

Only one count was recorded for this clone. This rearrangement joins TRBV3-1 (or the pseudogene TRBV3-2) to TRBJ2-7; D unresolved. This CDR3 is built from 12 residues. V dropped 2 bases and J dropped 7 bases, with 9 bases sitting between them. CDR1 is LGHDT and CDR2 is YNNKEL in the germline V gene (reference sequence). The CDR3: CASSQIPGEQYF. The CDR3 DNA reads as TGTGCCAGCAGCCAAATTCCAGGTGAGCAGTACTTC.

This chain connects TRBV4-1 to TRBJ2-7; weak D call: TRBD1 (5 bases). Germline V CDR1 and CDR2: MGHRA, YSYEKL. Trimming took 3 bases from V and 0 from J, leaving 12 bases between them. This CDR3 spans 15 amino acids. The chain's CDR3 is CASSHPGDSSYEQYF. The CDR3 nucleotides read TGCGCCAGCAGCCATCCCGGCGACAGCTCCTACGAGCAGTACTTC.

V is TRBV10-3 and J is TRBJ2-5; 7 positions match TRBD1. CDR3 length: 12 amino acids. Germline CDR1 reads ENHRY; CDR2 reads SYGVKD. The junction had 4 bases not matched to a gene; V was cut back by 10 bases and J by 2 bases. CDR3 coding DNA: TGTGCCACGAGACAGGGACAAGAGACCCAGTACTTC. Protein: CATRQGQETQYF.

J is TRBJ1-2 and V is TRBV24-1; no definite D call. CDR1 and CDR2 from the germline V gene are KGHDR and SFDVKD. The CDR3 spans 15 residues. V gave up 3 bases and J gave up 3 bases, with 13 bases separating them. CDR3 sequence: CATSDREGGYYGYTF. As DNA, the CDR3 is TGTGCCACCAGTGATAGGGAAGGAGGATACTATGGCTACACCTTC.

The CDR3 bases are TGTGCCAGCAGTTACGTTCATGACACTGAAGCTTTCTTT. Translation: CASSYVHDTEAFF. J is TRBJ1-1 and V is TRBV6-6, with D uncertain. V was pared by 2 bases and J by 3 bases, with 7 bases between. Germline-derived CDR1 and CDR2 are MNHNY and SVGAGI (reference sequence). This CDR3 region has 13 residues.

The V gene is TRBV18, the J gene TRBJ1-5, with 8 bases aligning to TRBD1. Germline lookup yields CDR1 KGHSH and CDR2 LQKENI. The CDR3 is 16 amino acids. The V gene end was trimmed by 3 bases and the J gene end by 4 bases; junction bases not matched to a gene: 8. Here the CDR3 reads CASSPGTGGTNQPQHF. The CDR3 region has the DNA TGTGCCAGCTCACCCGGGACAGGCGGTACGAATCAGCCCCAGCATTTT.

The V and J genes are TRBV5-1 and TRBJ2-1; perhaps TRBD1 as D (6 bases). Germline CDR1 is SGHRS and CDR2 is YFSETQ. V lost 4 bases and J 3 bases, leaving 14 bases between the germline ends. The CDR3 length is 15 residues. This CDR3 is CASSRQDGGYNEQFF. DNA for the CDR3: TGCGCCAGCAGCCGACAGGATGGGGGCTACAATGAGCAGTTCTTC.

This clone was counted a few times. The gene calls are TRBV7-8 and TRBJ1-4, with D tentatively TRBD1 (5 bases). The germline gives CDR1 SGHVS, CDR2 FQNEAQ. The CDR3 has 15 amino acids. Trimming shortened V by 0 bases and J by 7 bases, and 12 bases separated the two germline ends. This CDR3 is CASSLANRMAEKLFF. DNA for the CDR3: TGTGCCAGCAGCTTAGCGAACAGGATGGCTGAAAAACTGTTTTTT.

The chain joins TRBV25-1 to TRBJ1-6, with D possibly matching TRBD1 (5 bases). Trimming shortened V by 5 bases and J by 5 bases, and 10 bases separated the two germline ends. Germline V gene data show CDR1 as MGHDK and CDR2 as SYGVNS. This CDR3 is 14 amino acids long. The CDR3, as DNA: TGTGCCAGCAGTTCAGGGTTAAATAATTCACCCCTCCACTTT. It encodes CASSSGLNNSPLHF.

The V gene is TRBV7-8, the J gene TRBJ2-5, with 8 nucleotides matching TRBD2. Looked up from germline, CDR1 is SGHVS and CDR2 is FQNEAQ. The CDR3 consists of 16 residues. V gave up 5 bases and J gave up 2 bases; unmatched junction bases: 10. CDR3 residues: CASSLRPAGVQETQYF. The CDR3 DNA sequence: TGTGCCAGCAGCCTGCGTCCAGCGGGGGTTCAAGAGACCCAGTACTTC. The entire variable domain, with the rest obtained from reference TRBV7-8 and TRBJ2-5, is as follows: GAGVSQSPRYKVAKRGQDVALRCDPISGHVSLFWYQQALGQGPEFLTYFQNEAQLDKSGLPSDRFFAERPEGSVSTLKIQRTQQEDSAVYLCASSLRPAGVQETQYFGPGTRLLVL.